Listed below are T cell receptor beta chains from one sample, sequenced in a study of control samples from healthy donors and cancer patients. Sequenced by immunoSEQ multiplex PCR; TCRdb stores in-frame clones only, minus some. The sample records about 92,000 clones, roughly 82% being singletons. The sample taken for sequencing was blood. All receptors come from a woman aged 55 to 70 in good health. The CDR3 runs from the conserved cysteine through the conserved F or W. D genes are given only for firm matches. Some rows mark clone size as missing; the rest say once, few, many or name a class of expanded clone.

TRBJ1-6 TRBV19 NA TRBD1 CASSTGGAGNSPLHF TGTGCCAGTAGTACAGGGGGCGCCGGGAATTCACCCCTCCACTTT
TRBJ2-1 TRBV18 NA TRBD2 CASSLGTSGNNEQFF TGTGCCAGCTCACTTGGGACTAGCGGAAACAATGAGCAGTTCTTC
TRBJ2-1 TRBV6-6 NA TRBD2 CASRSTSGNPTYEQFF TGTGCCAGCAGATCCACTAGCGGGAACCCCACGTACGAGCAGTTCTTC
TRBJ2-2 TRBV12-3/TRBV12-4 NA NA CASGRRTGELFF TGTGCCAGCGGAAGGCGGACCGGGGAGCTGTTTTTT
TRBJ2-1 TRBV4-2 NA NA CASSQDARGISYNEQFF TGTGCCAGCAGCCAAGATGCGAGGGGAATCTCCTACAATGAGCAGTTCTTC
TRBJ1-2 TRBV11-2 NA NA CASSLDEGMGGYTF TGTGCCAGCAGCTTAGATGAGGGAATGGGCGGCTACACCTTC
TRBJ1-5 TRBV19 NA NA CATIPWPGATAYSNQPQHF TGTGCCACTATTCCCTGGCCGGGGGCCACGGCGTATAGCAATCAGCCCCAGCATTTT
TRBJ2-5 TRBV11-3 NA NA CASSLAPGETQYF TGTGCCAGCAGCTTAGCGCCGGGGGAGACCCAGTACTTC
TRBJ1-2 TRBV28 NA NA CASSWGNYGYTF TGTGCCAGCAGTTGGGGAAACTATGGCTACACCTTC
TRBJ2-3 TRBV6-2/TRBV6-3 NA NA CASSPHGGGLTDTQYF TGTGCCAGCAGCCCGCACGGCGGGGGCCTCACAGATACGCAGTATTTT
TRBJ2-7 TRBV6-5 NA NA CASEWGREQYF TGTGCCAGCGAGTGGGGCCGCGAGCAGTACTTC
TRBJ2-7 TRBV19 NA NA CASSMGGRGYEQYF TGTGCCAGTAGTATGGGGGGCAGGGGCTACGAGCAGTACTTC
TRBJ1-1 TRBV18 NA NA CASSPLINRGALTRMNTEAFF TGTGCCAGCTCACCATTGATTAACCGGGGGGCCCTAACCCGCATGAACACTGAAGCTTTCTTT
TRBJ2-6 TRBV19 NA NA CASSIGGHRANVLTF TGTGCCAGTAGTATAGGTGGCCACAGGGCCAACGTCCTGACTTTC
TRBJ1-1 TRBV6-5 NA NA CASSYEVNTEAFF TGTGCCAGCAGTTATGAGGTTAACACTGAAGCTTTCTTT
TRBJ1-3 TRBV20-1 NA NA CSARKGNTIYF TGCAGTGCCCGAAAGGGAAACACCATATATTTT
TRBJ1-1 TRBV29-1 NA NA CSVEDNRGGTEAFF TGCAGCGTTGAAGATAATAGGGGGGGCACTGAAGCTTTCTTT
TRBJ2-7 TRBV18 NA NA CASSPPVGTFSYEQYF TGTGCCAGCTCACCACCTGTCGGGACTTTCTCCTACGAGCAGTACTTC
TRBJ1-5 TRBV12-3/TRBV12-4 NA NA CASSIKSIQPKHF TGTGCCAGCAGCATAAAGAGTATCCAGCCCAAGCATTTT
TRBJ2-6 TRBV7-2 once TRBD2 CASSLRASGRTGANVLTF TGTGCCAGCAGCTTAAGGGCTAGCGGGAGGACTGGGGCCAACGTCCTGACTTTC
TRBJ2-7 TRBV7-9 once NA CASSPRTVRDEQYF TGTGCCAGCAGCCCCCGGACAGTACGGGACGAGCAGTACTTC
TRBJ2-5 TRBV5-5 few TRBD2 CASSPQPTGGQETQYF TGTGCCAGCAGCCCTCAACCAACCGGGGGGCAAGAGACCCAGTACTTC
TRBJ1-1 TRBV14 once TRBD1 CASSQARRGQVWVTEAFF TGTGCCAGCAGCCAAGCCCGGAGGGGACAGGTCTGGGTAACTGAAGCTTTCTTT
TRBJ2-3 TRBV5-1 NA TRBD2 CASSSSGLAGGTQYF TGCGCCAGCAGCTCCTCGGGACTAGCGGGAGGAACGCAGTATTTT